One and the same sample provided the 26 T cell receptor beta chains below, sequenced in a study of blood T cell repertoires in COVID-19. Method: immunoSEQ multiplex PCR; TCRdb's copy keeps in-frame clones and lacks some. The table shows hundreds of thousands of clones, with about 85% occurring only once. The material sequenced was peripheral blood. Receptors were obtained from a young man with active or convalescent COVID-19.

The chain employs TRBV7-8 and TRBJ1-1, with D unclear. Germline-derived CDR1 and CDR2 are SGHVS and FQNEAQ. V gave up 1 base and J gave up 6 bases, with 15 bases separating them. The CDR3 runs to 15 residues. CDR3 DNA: TGTGCCAGCAGCTTAGTGTTAGGCGGGGTGGCTGAAGCTTTCTTT. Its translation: CASSLVLGGVAEAFF.

CDR3 coding DNA: TGTGCCAGCCTACAACGGACAGGGAGCTTCAATGAGCAGTTCTTC. Encoded protein: CASLQRTGSFNEQFF. The chain joins TRBV3-1 (or the pseudogene TRBV3-2) to TRBJ2-1; 8 nucleotides line up with TRBD1. Germline CDR1 is LGHDT and CDR2 is YNNKEL (reference sequence). CDR3 length: 15 residues. The junction had 12 bases not matched to a gene; V was cut back by 8 bases and J by 6 bases.

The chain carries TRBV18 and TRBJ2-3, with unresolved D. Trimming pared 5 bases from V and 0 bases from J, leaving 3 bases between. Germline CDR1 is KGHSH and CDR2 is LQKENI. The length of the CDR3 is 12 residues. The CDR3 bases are TGTGCCAGCTCATCTAGCACAGATACGCAGTATTTT. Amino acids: CASSSSTDTQYF.

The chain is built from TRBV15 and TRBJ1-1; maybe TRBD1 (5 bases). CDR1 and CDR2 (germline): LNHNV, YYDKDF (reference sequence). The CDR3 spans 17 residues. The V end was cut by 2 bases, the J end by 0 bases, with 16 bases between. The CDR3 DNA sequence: TGTGCCACCAGCAGATCGGGACGGGGGAGAATGAACACTGAAGCTTTCTTT. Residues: CATSRSGRGRMNTEAFF.

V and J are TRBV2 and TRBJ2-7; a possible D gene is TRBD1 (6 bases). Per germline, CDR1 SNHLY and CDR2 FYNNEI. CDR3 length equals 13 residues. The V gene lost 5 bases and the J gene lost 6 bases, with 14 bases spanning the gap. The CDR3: CASSIQGPGEQYF. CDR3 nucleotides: TGTGCCAGCAGTATCCAGGGGCCTGGCGAGCAGTACTTC. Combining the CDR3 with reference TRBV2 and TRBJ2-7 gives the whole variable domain EPEVTQTPSHQVTQMGQEVILRCVPISNHLYFYWYRQILGQKVEFLVSFYNNEISEKSEIFDDQFSVERPDGSNFTLKIRSTKLEDSAMYFCASSIQGPGEQYFGPGTRLTVT.

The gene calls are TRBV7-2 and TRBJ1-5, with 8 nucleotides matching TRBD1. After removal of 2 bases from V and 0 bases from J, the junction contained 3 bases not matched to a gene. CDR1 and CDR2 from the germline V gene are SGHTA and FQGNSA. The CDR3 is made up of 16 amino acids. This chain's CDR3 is CASSLMTGDSNQPQHF. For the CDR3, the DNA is TGTGCCAGCAGCTTAATGACAGGGGATAGCAATCAGCCCCAGCATTTT.

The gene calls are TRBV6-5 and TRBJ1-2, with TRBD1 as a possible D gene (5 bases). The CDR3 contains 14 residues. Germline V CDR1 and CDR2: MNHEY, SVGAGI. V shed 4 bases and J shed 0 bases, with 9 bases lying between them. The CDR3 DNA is TGTGCCAGCAGTTCCTCGACAGCTAACTATGGCTACACCTTC. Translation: CASSSSTANYGYTF.

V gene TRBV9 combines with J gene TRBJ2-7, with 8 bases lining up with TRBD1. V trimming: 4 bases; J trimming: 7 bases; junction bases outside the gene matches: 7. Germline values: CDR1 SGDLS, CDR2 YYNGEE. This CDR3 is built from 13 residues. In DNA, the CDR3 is TGTGCCAGCAGCCCCAGGGGGCGCGGGGAGCAGTACTTC. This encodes CASSPRGRGEQYF.

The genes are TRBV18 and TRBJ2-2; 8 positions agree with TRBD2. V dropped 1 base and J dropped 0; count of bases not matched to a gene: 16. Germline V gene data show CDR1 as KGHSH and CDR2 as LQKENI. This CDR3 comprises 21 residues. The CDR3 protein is CASSPRLAGGLPAANTGELFF. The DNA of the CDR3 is TGTGCCAGCTCACCACGTTTGGCGGGAGGCCTACCCGCCGCGAACACCGGGGAGCTGTTTTTT.

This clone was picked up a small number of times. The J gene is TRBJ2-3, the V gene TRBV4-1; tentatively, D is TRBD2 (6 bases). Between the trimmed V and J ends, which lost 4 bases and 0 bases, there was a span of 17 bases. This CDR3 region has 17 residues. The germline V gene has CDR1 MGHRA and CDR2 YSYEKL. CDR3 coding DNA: TGCGCCAGCAGCCCCTGGGGGGAGCGGACTAGCACAGATACGCAGTATTTT. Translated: CASSPWGERTSTDTQYF.

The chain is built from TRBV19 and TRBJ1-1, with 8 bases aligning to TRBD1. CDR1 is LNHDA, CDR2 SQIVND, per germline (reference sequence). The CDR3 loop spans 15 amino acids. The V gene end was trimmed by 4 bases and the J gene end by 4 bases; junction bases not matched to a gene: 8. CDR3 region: CASSSGTGRGTEAFF. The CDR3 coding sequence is TGTGCCAGTAGTAGTGGGACAGGACGGGGCACTGAAGCTTTCTTT. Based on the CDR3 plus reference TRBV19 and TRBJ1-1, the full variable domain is DGGITQSPKYLFRKEGQNVTLSCEQNLNHDAMYWYRQDPGQGLRLIYYSQIVNDFQKGDIAEGYSVSREKKESFPLTVTSAQKNPTAFYLCASSSGTGRGTEAFFGQGTRLTVV.

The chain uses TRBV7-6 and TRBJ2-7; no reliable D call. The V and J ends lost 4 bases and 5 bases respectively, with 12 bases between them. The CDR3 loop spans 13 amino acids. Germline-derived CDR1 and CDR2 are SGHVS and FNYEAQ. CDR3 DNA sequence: TGTGCCAGCAGCTGCCGATTACGGGACGAGCAGTACTTC. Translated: CASSCRLRDEQYF.

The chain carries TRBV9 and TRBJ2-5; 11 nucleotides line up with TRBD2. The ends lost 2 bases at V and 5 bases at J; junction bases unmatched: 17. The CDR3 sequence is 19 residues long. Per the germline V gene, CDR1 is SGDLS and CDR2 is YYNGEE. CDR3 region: CASSVGQGTSGPLGETQYF. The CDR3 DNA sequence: TGTGCCAGCAGCGTCGGACAGGGGACTAGCGGCCCTCTGGGGGAGACCCAGTACTTC.

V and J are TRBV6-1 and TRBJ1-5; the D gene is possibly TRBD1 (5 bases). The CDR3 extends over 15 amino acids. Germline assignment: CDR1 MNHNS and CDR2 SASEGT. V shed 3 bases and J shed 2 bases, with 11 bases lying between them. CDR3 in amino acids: CASSDQAGGNQPQHF. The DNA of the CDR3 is TGTGCCAGCAGTGACCAGGCGGGGGGCAATCAGCCCCAGCATTTT.

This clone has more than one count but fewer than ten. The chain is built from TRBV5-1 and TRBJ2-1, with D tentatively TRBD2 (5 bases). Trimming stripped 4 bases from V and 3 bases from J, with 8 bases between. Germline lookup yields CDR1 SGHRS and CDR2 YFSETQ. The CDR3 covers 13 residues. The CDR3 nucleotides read TGCGCCAGCAGCCGCCGGGACTACAATGAGCAGTTCTTC. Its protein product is CASSRRDYNEQFF.

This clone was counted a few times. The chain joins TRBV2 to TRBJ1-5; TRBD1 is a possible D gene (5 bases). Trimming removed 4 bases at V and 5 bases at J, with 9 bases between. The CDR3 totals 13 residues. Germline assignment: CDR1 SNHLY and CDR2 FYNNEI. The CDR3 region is CASSGREHQPQHF. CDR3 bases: TGTGCCAGCAGTGGCAGGGAACATCAGCCCCAGCATTTT. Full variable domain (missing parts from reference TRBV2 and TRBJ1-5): EPEVTQTPSHQVTQMGQEVILRCVPISNHLYFYWYRQILGQKVEFLVSFYNNEISEKSEIFDDQFSVERPDGSNFTLKIRSTKLEDSAMYFCASSGREHQPQHFGDGTRLSIL.

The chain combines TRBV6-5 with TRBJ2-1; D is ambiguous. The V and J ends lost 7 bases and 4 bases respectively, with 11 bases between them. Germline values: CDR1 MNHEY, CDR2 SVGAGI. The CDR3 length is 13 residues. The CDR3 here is CASTVVTYNEQFF. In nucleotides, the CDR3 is TGTGCCAGCACCGTAGTCACGTACAATGAGCAGTTCTTC.

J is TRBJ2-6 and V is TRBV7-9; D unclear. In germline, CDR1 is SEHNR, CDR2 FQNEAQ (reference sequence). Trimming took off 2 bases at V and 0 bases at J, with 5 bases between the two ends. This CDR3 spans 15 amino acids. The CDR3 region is CASSLYPSGANVLTF. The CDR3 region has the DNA TGTGCCAGCAGCTTATATCCCTCTGGGGCCAACGTCCTGACTTTC.

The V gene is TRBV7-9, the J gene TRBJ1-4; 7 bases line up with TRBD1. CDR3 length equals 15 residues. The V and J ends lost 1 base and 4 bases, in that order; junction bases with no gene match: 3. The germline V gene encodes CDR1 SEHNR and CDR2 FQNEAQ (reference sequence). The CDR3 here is CASSLGGGDNEKLFF. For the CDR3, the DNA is TGTGCCAGCAGCTTAGGAGGGGGCGATAATGAAAAACTGTTTTTT.

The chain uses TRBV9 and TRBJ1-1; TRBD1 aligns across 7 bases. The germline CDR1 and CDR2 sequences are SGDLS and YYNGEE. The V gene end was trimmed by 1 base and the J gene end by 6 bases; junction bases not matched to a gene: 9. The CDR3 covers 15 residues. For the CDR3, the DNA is TGTGCCAGCAGCGTAACAGGGGCCACGATCTCTGAAGCTTTCTTT. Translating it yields CASSVTGATISEAFF.

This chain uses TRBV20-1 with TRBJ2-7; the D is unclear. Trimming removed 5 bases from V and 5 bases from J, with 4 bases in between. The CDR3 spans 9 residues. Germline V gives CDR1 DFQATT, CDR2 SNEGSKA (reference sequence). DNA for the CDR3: TGCAGTGCTGGGCACGAGCAGTACTTC. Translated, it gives CSAGHEQYF.

Here the CDR3 DNA reads TGCGCCAGCACCCGACAGGGGGATTCCTATGGCTACACCTTC. Translated: CASTRQGDSYGYTF. The chain employs TRBV10-2 and TRBJ1-2; 9 bases line up with TRBD1. After removal of 7 bases from V and 4 bases from J, the junction contained 7 bases not matched to a gene. The CDR3 loop spans 14 amino acids. Germline V gives CDR1 WSHSY, CDR2 SAAADI.

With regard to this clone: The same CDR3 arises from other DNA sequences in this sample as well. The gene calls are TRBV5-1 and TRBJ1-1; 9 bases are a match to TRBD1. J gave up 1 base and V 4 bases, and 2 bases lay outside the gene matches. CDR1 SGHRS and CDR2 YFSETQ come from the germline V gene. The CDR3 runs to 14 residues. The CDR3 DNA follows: TGCGCCAGCAGCCCGGGACAGGGGAACACTGAAGCTTTCTTT. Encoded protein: CASSPGQGNTEAFF.

The CDR3 sequence is CASSLVGTTNTEAFF. CDR3 bases: TGTGCCAGCAGTTTAGTAGGGACAACGAACACTGAAGCTTTCTTT. The chain employs TRBV27 and TRBJ1-1; D is possibly TRBD1 (6 bases). V was cut by 2 bases and J by 1 base, with 11 bases left in between. The germline V gene encodes CDR1 MNHEY and CDR2 SMNVEV (reference sequence). The CDR3 loop spans 15 amino acids.

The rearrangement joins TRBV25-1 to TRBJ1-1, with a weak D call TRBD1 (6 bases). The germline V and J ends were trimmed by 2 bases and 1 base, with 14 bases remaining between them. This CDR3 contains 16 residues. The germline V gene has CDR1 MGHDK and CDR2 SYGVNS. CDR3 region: CASSEGGRGENTEAFF. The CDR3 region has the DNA TGTGCCAGCAGTGAAGGGGGCAGGGGCGAGAACACTGAAGCTTTCTTT.

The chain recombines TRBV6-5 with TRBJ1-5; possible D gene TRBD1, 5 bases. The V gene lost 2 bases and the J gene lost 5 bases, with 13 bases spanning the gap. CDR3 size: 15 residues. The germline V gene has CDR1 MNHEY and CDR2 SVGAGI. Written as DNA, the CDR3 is TGTGCCAGCAGTTACCCGGTGGGGCTGGATCAGCCCCAGCATTTT. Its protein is CASSYPVGLDQPQHF.